The following is a T cell receptor (beta chain) sequence with its context. These data originate in a study of T cell responses to AZD1222 COVID-19 vaccine. Profiled with immunoSEQ multiplex PCR; TCRdb holds only in-frame clones, not every one. The sample lists some 110,000 clones, about 88% seen once, with 3.5% to 4.5% in the top ten. CDR3 length: 13 residues. The germline CDR1 and CDR2 sequences are SGDLS and YYNGEE. V gave up 4 bases and J gave up 9 bases, with 14 bases separating them. The TCR was taken from an adult in good health. The specimen comprised peripheral blood, sampled on day 0 of AZD1222 vaccination. V is TRBV9 and J is TRBJ2-1; possibly TRBD1 or TRBD2 for D (5 bases each). CDR3 DNA sequence: TGTGCCAGCAGCCCCCGTACTGGGGGTGAGCAGTTCTTC. Amino acid sequence: CASSPRTGGEQFF.